This T cell receptor beta chain was profiled in a study of shared clonotypes between healthy human individuals. As defined, naive CD8 cells were CD45RO-negative and positively selected for CCR7, with terminally differentiated effector memory CD45RA+ cells excluded. There are 15 residues in the CDR3. The V gene end was trimmed by 2 bases and the J gene end by 5 bases; junction bases not matched to a gene: 8. Germline V gene sequence: CDR1 ENHRY, CDR2 SYGVKD. In the original workflow: ImmunoSEQ yielded junction-only sequences lacking quality scores, so filtering differed. Profiling relied on immunoSEQ multiplex PCR, and the TCRdb table lists in-frame clones only, not all of them. V and J calls and clone size are as listed in that table; D and trimming were resolved from the DNA. The sample holds about 2 million clones, approximately 95% seen once.

The receptor was derived from a young man in good health. The genes are TRBV10-3 and TRBJ2-7; 8 bases match TRBD1. Sequenced material: naive CD8+ T cells sorted from blood. Here the CDR3 reads CAISEPFGQGNEQYF. The CDR3 region has the DNA TGTGCCATCAGTGAGCCCTTCGGACAGGGCAACGAGCAGTACTTC.